A single sample is the source of the 23 T cell receptor beta chains below, sequenced in a study of T cell repertoires in cytomegalovirus infection (dated by TCRdb to the late 2010s). The reads were generated on an Illumina HiSeq 1500. TCRdb ran its own pipeline on the public reads, namely fastp trimming at Q25 and MiXCR clone calling, and kept in-frame beta chains. Rows with a matching CDR3 protein are joined into one entry that keeps the most common DNA and genes. Recorded for this sample are some 680,000 distinct CDR3 sequences; 35% to 45% of them occurred a single time. More than 2.5% of the sample is in the top ten clones. The sample comprised PBMCs. Receptors originate from a human donor in good health (CMV status not recorded). Some clones in this sample may be carry-over from other donors' samples.

Here the CDR3 DNA reads TGCAGTGCCCGCCCGGGGCAGAACACTGAAGCTTTCTTT. Translated: CSARPGQNTEAFF. The rearrangement uses TRBV20-1 and TRBJ1-1; D perhaps matches TRBD1 (5 bases). The V end was cut by 6 bases, the J end by 1 base, with 12 bases between. CDR1 and CDR2 from the germline V gene are DFQATT and SNEGSKA (reference sequence). The CDR3 has 13 residues.

V gene TRBV29-1 combines with J gene TRBJ2-7; 7 bases are shared with TRBD2. The CDR3 covers 14 residues. Germline V gene sequence: CDR1 SQVTM, CDR2 ANQGSEA. Losses at the gene ends were 3 bases for V and 3 bases for J; bases not matched to a gene: 8. The CDR3 region has the DNA TGCAGCGTTGACGTGTCGGGGGGATTCTACGAGCAGTACTTC. Its translation is CSVDVSGGFYEQYF.

This clonotype was observed a handful of times. The chain has TRBV6-2 or TRBV6-3 and TRBJ2-1; 9 bases agree with TRBD2. Looked up from germline, CDR1 is MNHEY and CDR2 is SVGEGT. The CDR3 has 17 residues. The V and J ends lost 4 bases and 7 bases, in that order; junction bases with no gene match: 14. The CDR3 loop is CASSSGLAGERRNEQFF. The CDR3, as DNA: TGTGCCAGCAGTTCCGGATTAGCGGGAGAAAGAAGGAATGAGCAGTTCTTC.

This clonotype was observed many times. V gene TRBV12-3 or TRBV12-4 combines with J gene TRBJ2-5; perhaps TRBD1 as D (5 bases). The ends were cut back, 6 bases at V and 3 bases at J, with 17 bases in the middle. CDR3 length: 15 amino acids. CDR3 amino acids: CASSPSGEGEETQYF. CDR3 coding DNA: TGTGCCAGCAGCCCATCTGGAGAAGGGGAAGAGACCCAGTACTTC.

This clonotype was detected a few times. The V call is TRBV4-1, the J call TRBJ2-7; the D gene is possibly TRBD1 (5 bases). The CDR3 has 15 residues. Germline-derived CDR1 and CDR2 are MGHRA and YSYEKL. V was clipped by 4 bases and J by 3 bases, with 16 bases between them. The CDR3 coding sequence is TGCGCCAGCAGCCGCTTAGTAGGGGAAATCTACGAGCAGTACTTC. It encodes CASSRLVGEIYEQYF.

The sample holds a few counts of this clonotype. The V gene is TRBV7-9, the J gene TRBJ1-4; 11 bases align to TRBD1. Per the germline V gene, CDR1 is SEHNR and CDR2 is FQNEAQ (reference sequence). J lost 3 bases, V lost 4 bases, and 1 base had no gene match. The CDR3 contains 15 residues. The CDR3 region is CASSWGQGANEKLFF. The CDR3 region has the DNA TGTGCCAGCAGCTGGGGACAGGGGGCTAATGAAAAACTGTTTTTT. Combining the CDR3 with reference TRBV7-9 and TRBJ1-4 gives the whole variable domain DTGVSQNPRHKITKRGQNVTFRCDPISEHNRLYWYRQTLGQGPEFLTYFQNEAQLEKSRLLSDRFSAERPKGSFSTLEIQRTEQGDSAMYLCASSWGQGANEKLFFGSGTQLSVL.

This clonotype occurred a few times. The J gene is TRBJ2-7, the V gene TRBV7-9; D perhaps matches TRBD1 (5 bases). CDR1 and CDR2 (germline): SEHNR, FQNEAQ (reference sequence). V was pared by 7 bases and J by 5 bases, with 15 bases between. This CDR3 comprises 13 residues. The CDR3 here is CASTKDSFHEQYF. In nucleotides, the CDR3 is TGTGCCAGCACCAAAGACAGTTTCCACGAGCAGTACTTC.

This clonotype was found once. This chain uses TRBV29-1 with TRBJ2-5; either TRBD1 or TRBD2 may supply D (5 bases each). V shed 1 base and J shed 5 bases, with 14 bases lying between them. Germline CDR1 and CDR2: SQVTM and ANQGSEA. This CDR3 contains 14 residues. DNA for the CDR3: TGCAGCGTTGAAGTCCAAGAGGGGCGGGAGACCCAGTACTTC. It specifies CSVEVQEGRETQYF.

CDR3 amino acids: CASSSYLGVVETQYF. In nucleotides, the CDR3 is TGTGCCAGCAGTTCATACCTAGGGGTCGTAGAGACCCAGTACTTC. The V call is TRBV27, the J call TRBJ2-5; weak D call: TRBD1 (5 bases). Germline CDR1 is MNHEY and CDR2 is SMNVEV (reference sequence). This CDR3 has 15 residues. Trimming took off 4 bases at V and 4 bases at J, with 16 bases between the two ends.

This clonotype came up a few times. The CDR3, as DNA: TGTGCCAGCAGATCAACAGGGGGTGGTGGCTACACCTTC. This sequence encodes CASRSTGGGGYTF. The chain is built from TRBV27 and TRBJ1-2, with TRBD1 matching 8 bases. The germline gives CDR1 MNHEY, CDR2 SMNVEV (reference sequence). The CDR3 loop spans 13 amino acids. V trimming: 6 bases; J trimming: 7 bases; junction bases outside the gene matches: 7.

The V gene is TRBV28, the J gene TRBJ2-2, with D perhaps matching TRBD2 (6 bases). Germline loops: CDR1 MDHEN, CDR2 SYDVKM. The CDR3 contains 11 residues. CDR3 protein: CAGGDTGELFF. The CDR3 nucleotides are TGTGCGGGAGGCGACACCGGGGAGCTGTTTTTT.

In this sample, this clonotype turned up many times. This chain joins TRBV7-2 and TRBJ2-3; TRBD2 aligns across 7 bases. The junction had 5 bases not matched to a gene; V was cut back by 5 bases and J by 0 bases. Germline V gene lookup returns CDR1 SGHTA and CDR2 FQGNSA. The CDR3 has 15 amino acids. The CDR3 loop is CASSGGTISTDTQYF. Here the CDR3 DNA reads TGTGCCAGCAGCGGAGGGACTATTAGCACAGATACGCAGTATTTT.

The chain links TRBV14 to TRBJ1-1; a possible D gene is TRBD1 (6 bases). V was pared by 9 bases and J by 4 bases, with 18 bases between. The CDR3 extends over 14 amino acids. In germline, CDR1 is SGHDN, CDR2 FVKESK. DNA for the CDR3: TGTGCCAGTGGGGCCGGGGGCGATGGCACTGAAGCTTTCTTT. Translation gives CASGAGGDGTEAFF.

The rearrangement joins TRBV28 to TRBJ2-1; 8 bases match TRBD2. The CDR3 runs 14 residues. With V trimmed by 1 base and J by 13 bases, 9 bases remained unmatched. The germline V gene has CDR1 MDHEN and CDR2 SYDVKM. The CDR3 region is CASSLSTSVTPQFF. The DNA for the CDR3 is TGTGCCAGCAGTTTATCGACTAGCGTTACCCCTCAGTTCTTC.

This clonotype was seen ten or more times. The J gene is TRBJ2-5, the V gene TRBV7-9, with D unclear. V was clipped by 0 bases and J by 1 base, with 0 bases between them. This CDR3 region has 12 residues. The germline V gene encodes CDR1 SEHNR and CDR2 FQNEAQ (reference sequence). CDR3 sequence: CASSLAQETQYF. Here the CDR3 DNA reads TGTGCCAGCAGCTTAGCCCAAGAGACCCAGTACTTC.

This clonotype was seen a handful of times. The rearrangement uses TRBV7-9 and TRBJ1-4; D remains ambiguous. There are 15 residues in the CDR3. Per the germline V gene, CDR1 is SEHNR and CDR2 is FQNEAQ (reference sequence). Trimming removed 4 bases from V and 4 bases from J, with 13 bases in between. CDR3 protein: CASSSSAVFNEKLFF. The CDR3, as DNA: TGTGCCAGCAGCTCCTCAGCGGTTTTTAATGAAAAACTGTTTTTT.

The rearrangement uses TRBV18 and TRBJ1-2; 12 bases map to TRBD1. The ends lost 1 base at V and 6 bases at J; junction bases unmatched: 15. The germline CDR1 and CDR2 sequences are KGHSH and LQKENI. The CDR3 consists of 19 residues. The CDR3 sequence: CASSPLPGTGGLLFDGYTF. The CDR3 nucleotides are TGTGCCAGCTCACCACTCCCCGGGACAGGGGGCCTCCTCTTTGATGGCTACACCTTC.

The table lists this clonotype with a few counts. The chain has TRBV12-3 or TRBV12-4 and TRBJ1-5; 7 nucleotides match TRBD1. The V segment lost 5 bases and the J segment 6 bases; nucleotides outside the gene matches: 4. CDR3 length: 13 amino acids. CDR3 bases: TGTGCCAGCAGTCGACAGGGAGGTCAGCCCCAGCATTTT. Its translation: CASSRQGGQPQHF.

The chain has TRBV6-2 or TRBV6-3 and TRBJ1-1; D is perhaps TRBD1 (6 bases). The CDR3 runs 13 residues. CDR1 and CDR2 from the germline V gene are MNHEY and SVGEGT. V gave up 7 bases and J gave up 6 bases, with 15 bases separating them. DNA for the CDR3: TGTGCCAGCACCTGGACAGCGTTTGCTGAAGCTTTCTTT. As protein: CASTWTAFAEAFF.

With regard to this clonotype: A much larger clone lies a single base off, so this may be a read error. The V and J genes are TRBV7-3 and TRBJ2-7, with D perhaps TRBD2 (5 bases). This CDR3 has 15 amino acids. In germline, CDR1 is SGHTA, CDR2 FQGTGA. For the CDR3, the DNA is TGTGCCAGCAGCGTAACTATAGCGAAAACCTACGAGCAGTACTTC. Protein sequence: CASSVTIAKTYEQYF.

This clonotype was counted between two and nine times. The V call is TRBV7-9, the J call TRBJ2-5; weak D call: TRBD1 (5 bases). CDR1 is SEHNR and CDR2 is FQNEAQ in the germline V gene (reference sequence). V lost 4 bases and J 5 bases, leaving 20 bases between the germline ends. The CDR3 extends over 16 amino acids. The CDR3 is CASSSTVEGADETQYF. In nucleotides, the CDR3 is TGTGCCAGCAGCTCCACGGTGGAAGGGGCGGACGAGACCCAGTACTTC.

This clonotype came up many times. A junction boundary mismatches the germline segment, possibly from a read error. The J gene is TRBJ2-5, the V gene TRBV5-1; possibly TRBD1 for D (5 bases). The CDR3 length is 14 residues. Germline loops: CDR1 SGHRS, CDR2 YFSETQ. This CDR3 reads CASSLAGNQETQYF. Written as DNA, the CDR3 is TGTGCCAGCAGCTTGGCAGGGAACCAAGAGACCCAGTACTTC.

This clonotype was detected only a few times. The rearrangement links TRBV20-1 to TRBJ1-5; TRBD1 might be the D (5 bases). Germline values: CDR1 DFQATT, CDR2 SNEGSKA (reference sequence). Between the trimmed V and J ends, which lost 0 bases and 8 bases, there was a span of 17 bases. CDR3 size: 15 residues. CDR3 protein: CSARDMGVTEKPQHF. CDR3 in DNA: TGCAGTGCTAGAGATATGGGGGTTACGGAAAAGCCCCAGCATTTT.